This paragraph covers one T cell receptor beta chain sequence. Recruited during active infection, patients (from Seattle) were subsequently followed longitudinally. The data are from a study of blood T cell repertoires in COVID-19. As for the study in general: Sample material is recorded as cDNA or gDNA derived from T cells, B-cell-depleted T cells, or PBMCs.

Original data processing: How many nucleated cells were present was estimated from reference gene primer amplification. The table came from immunoSEQ multiplex PCR; TCRdb's copy has only in-frame clones and leaves some out. The DNA gave D and trimming, while V, J and clone size come from that table. This sample yields over 45,000 clones, of which about nine tenths are seen a single time; roughly 3.7% belongs to the top ten. The germline gives CDR1 SGHAT, CDR2 FQNNGV. Trimming removed 1 base from V and 0 bases from J; junction bases left unmatched: 0. The CDR3 is 15 amino acids. The sample comprised peripheral blood. The V call is TRBV11-2, the J call TRBJ2-1, with 7 bases identical to TRBD2. This TCR came from a man aged 35 to 55 with COVID-19, enrolled during active disease. CDR3 region: CASSLGGSSYNEQFF. The CDR3 DNA is TGTGCCAGCAGCTTAGGCGGGAGCTCCTACAATGAGCAGTTCTTC. The full variable domain, its missing parts supplied by reference TRBV11-2 and TRBJ2-1, is EAGVAQSPRYKIIEKRQSVAFWCNPISGHATLYWYQQILGQGPKLLIQFQNNGVVDDSQLPKDRFSAERLKGVDSTLKIQPAKLEDSAVYLCASSLGGSSYNEQFFGPGTRLTVL.